Sequencing of this TCR beta chain was carried out in a study of T cell responses to AZD1222 COVID-19 vaccine. Clones were sequenced by immunoSEQ multiplex PCR, and TCRdb holds only the in-frame ones, with some missing. The sample carries just under 35,000 clones, 86% recorded once. The material was peripheral blood, obtained on day 0 of AZD1222 vaccination. The TCR sequence derives from an adult in good health.

CDR3 loop: CASSETRPPYGYTF. The CDR3 DNA reads TGTGCCAGCAGTGAAACACGGCCCCCCTATGGCTACACCTTC. The V gene is TRBV2, the J gene TRBJ1-2; D uncertain. Trimming left V 2 bases short and J 4 bases short, with 11 bases between. The V gene's germline CDR1 is SNHLY and CDR2 FYNNEI. The CDR3 has 14 residues.